This T cell receptor beta chain derives from a study of blood T cell repertoires in COVID-19. This study enrolled people aged about 18 to 100 from about 24 US geographic areas. CDR3 size: 15 residues. Germline V gene sequence: CDR1 MNHEY, CDR2 SVGEGT. Trimming took 4 bases from V and 4 from J; bases not matched to a gene: 6. Assay: immunoSEQ multiplex PCR; the TCRdb copy retains only in-frame clones and omits some. The sample holds about 320,000 clones, about 92% seen once. The table lists this clone with a count of one. Source material: PBMCs or T cells enriched from blood (not recorded which). This clonotype was sampled from a man aged 60 to 69 who had recovered from COVID-19. V and J are TRBV6-2 or TRBV6-3 and TRBJ2-2; 7 nucleotides agree with TRBD1. The CDR3 nucleotides read TGTGCCAGCAGTTTCAGACAGGGTGGCACCGGGGAGCTGTTTTTT. This translates into CASSFRQGGTGELFF.